This TCR beta chain was retrieved from a study of technical replicates of blood from a few donors. Some clones are missing from TCRdb's copy, which holds only in-frame ones; the method was immunoSEQ multiplex PCR. There are some 89,000 clones in the sample; roughly 95% occur only once, and less than 0.4% lies in the top ten. With V trimmed by 5 bases and J by 4 bases, 5 bases remained unmatched. Looked up from germline, CDR1 is SGHAT and CDR2 is FQNNGV. The CDR3 has 14 residues. What was sequenced was T cells isolated from PBMCs. The receptor comes from a human donor in good health. The V gene is TRBV11-2, the J gene TRBJ1-3, with TRBD1 identical over 7 bases. CDR3 region: CASSPQGRGNTIYF. The CDR3, as DNA: TGTGCCAGCAGCCCACAGGGGAGGGGAAACACCATATATTTT.